These 5 T cell receptor beta chains were all obtained from the same sample, sequenced in a study of CD8+ T cells in alopecia areata. Treatment meaning: oral pan-JAK inhibitor, 5-10 mg twice daily. Researchers took lesional scalp punch biopsies and peripheral blood from people who were alopecia areata patients. Following extraction, RNA underwent reverse transcription to cDNA, which served as the sequencing template. The assay was immunoSEQ multiplex PCR, and TCRdb's table has in-frame clones only and misses some. This sample yields under 25,000 clones, of which 50% to 70% are seen a single time; over 7% belongs to the top ten. Source: skin, taken at week 4, from a patient treated with tofacitinib. Source of these receptors: a human donor with alopecia areata.

This chain uses TRBV5-1 with TRBJ1-1, with D maybe TRBD1 (5 bases). The V and J ends lost 7 bases and 1 base respectively, with 14 bases between them. From germline, CDR1 is SGHRS and CDR2 YFSETQ. The CDR3 totals 14 residues. CDR3 amino acids: CASRPQGSNTEAFF. The DNA of the CDR3 is TGCGCCAGCCGCCCCCAGGGATCGAACACTGAAGCTTTCTTT. Full variable domain (missing parts from reference TRBV5-1 and TRBJ1-1): KAGVTQTPRYLIKTRGQQVTLSCSPISGHRSVSWYQQTPGQGLQFLFEYFSETQRNKGNFPGRFSGRQFSNSRSEMNVSTLELGDSALYLCASRPQGSNTEAFFGQGTRLTVV.

The V call is TRBV6-5, the J call TRBJ2-7; D may be TRBD1 (6 bases). This CDR3 spans 15 amino acids. Looked up from germline, CDR1 is MNHEY and CDR2 is SVGAGI. V was trimmed by 6 bases and J by 0 bases, leaving 15 bases between them. As DNA, the CDR3 is TGTGCCAGCAGCCTACGTCCGGACAGCTCCTACGAGCAGTACTTC. Its translation is CASSLRPDSSYEQYF.

This clone was observed a handful of times. This chain links TRBV6-5 with TRBJ2-1; 9 bases are a match to TRBD1. This CDR3 is 15 amino acids long. The germline CDR1 and CDR2 sequences are MNHEY and SVGAGI. The ends lost 4 bases at V and 8 bases at J; junction bases unmatched: 9. This CDR3 is CASSSTGQGRDEQFF. The CDR3 bases are TGTGCCAGCAGTTCAACTGGACAGGGGAGGGATGAGCAGTTCTTC.

V is TRBV2 and J is TRBJ1-2, with 7 bases matching TRBD1. The germline V gene has CDR1 SNHLY and CDR2 FYNNEI. This CDR3 region has 15 residues. V was clipped by 6 bases and J by 4 bases; unmatched bases: 11. This CDR3 is CASSYFRDSFYGYTF. DNA of the CDR3: TGTGCCAGCAGCTATTTCCGGGACAGCTTCTATGGCTACACCTTC.

This clone appeared a few times. The rearrangement joins TRBV27 to TRBJ1-5; 11 bases line up with TRBD1. This CDR3 has 16 amino acids. J gave up 9 bases and V 4 bases, and 11 bases lay outside the gene matches. CDR1 is MNHEY, CDR2 SMNVEV, per germline (reference sequence). The DNA of the CDR3 is TGTGCCAGCAGTTCCATCCGGACAGGGGGCCTAGGGCCCCAGCATTTT. Translating it yields CASSSIRTGGLGPQHF.